The TCR beta chain described here comes from a study of blood T cells in healthy people across ages. CDR1 and CDR2 (germline): KGHDR, SFDVKD. The CDR3 has 12 residues. Trimming removed 4 bases at V and 3 bases at J, with 5 bases between. There were at least 6 micrograms of total RNA extracted from every sample. Together with a sample-barcoded 5' primer, a J-beta primer mix was included in a second PCR lasting about 7 to 11 cycles. One entry per CDR3 protein results from TCRdb running MiXCR on the 5' RACE reads. The data hold some 1.8 million distinct CDR3 sequences, with around 40% observed a single time.

V gene TRBV24-1 combines with J gene TRBJ2-5, with D uncertain. The receptor's source is a human donor in good health. Sequencing was performed on blood. DNA for the CDR3: TGTGCCACCAGTGAGGGTGAAGAGACCCAGTACTTC. It translates to CATSEGEETQYF.